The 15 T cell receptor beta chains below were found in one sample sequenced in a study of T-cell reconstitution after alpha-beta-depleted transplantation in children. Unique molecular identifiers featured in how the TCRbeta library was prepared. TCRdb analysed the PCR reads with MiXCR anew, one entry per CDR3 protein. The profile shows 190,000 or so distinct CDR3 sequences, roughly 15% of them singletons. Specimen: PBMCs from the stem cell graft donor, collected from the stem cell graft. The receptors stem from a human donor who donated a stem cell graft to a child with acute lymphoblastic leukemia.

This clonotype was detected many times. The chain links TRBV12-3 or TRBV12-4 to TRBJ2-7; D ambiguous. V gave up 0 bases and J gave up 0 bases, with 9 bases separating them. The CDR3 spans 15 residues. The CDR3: CASSLATGDSYEQYF. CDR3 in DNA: TGTGCCAGCAGTTTAGCGACCGGAGACTCCTACGAGCAGTACTTC.

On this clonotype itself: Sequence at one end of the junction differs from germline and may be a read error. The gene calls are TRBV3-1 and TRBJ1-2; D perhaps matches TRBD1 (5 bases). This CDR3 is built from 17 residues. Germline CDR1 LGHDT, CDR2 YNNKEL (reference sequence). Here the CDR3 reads CASSQDSRGRANYGNTF. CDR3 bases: TGTGCCAGCAGCCAAGATTCCCGGGGGAGAGCTAACTATGGCAACACCTTC.

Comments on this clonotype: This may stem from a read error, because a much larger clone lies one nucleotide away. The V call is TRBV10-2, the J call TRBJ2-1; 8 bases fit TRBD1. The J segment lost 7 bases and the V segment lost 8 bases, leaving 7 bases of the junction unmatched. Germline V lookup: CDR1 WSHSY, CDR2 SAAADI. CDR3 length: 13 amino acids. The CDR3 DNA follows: TGCGCCAGCGACCCAGGGGGCCGTAATGAGCAGTTCTTC. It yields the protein CASDPGGRNEQFF.

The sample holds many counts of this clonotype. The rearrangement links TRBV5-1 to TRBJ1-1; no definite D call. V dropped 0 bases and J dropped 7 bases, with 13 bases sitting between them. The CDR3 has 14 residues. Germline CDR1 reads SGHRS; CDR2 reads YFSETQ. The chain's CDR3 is CASSLGALGFEAFF. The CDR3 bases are TGCGCCAGCAGCTTGGGGGCCCTTGGTTTTGAAGCTTTCTTT.

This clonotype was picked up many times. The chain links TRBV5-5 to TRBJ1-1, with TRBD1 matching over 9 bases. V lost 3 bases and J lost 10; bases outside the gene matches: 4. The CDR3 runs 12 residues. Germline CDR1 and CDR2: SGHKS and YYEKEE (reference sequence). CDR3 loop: CASSWGQGLAFF. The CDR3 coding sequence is TGTGCCAGCAGCTGGGGACAGGGACTAGCTTTCTTT.

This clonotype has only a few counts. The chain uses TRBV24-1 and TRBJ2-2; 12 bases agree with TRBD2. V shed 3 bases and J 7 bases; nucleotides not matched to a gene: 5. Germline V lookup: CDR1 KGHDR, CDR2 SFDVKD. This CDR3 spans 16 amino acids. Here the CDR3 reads CATSDTTSGSHGELFF. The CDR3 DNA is TGTGCCACCAGTGATACGACTAGCGGGAGTCACGGGGAGCTGTTTTTT.

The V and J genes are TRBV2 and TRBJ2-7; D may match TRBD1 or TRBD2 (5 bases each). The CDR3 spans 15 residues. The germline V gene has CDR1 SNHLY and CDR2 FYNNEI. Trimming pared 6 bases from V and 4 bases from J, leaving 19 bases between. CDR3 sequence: CASSASRDGYYEQYF. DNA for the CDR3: TGTGCCAGCAGCGCCTCCCGGGACGGTTATTACGAGCAGTACTTC.

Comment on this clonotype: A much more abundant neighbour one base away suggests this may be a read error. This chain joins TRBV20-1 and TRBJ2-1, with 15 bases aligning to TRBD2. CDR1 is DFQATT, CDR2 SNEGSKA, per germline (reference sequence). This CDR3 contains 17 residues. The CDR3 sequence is CSARVGGTSGRYNEHFF. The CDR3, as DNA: TGCAGTGCTAGAGTGGGGGGGACTAGCGGGAGGTACAATGAGCATTTCTTC.

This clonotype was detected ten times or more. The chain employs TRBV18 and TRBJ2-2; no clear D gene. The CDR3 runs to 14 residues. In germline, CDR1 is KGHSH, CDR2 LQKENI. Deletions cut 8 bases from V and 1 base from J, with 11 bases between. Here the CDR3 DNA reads TGTGCCAGCGATTCCAGGCTGAACACCGGGGAGCTGTTTTTT. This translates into CASDSRLNTGELFF.

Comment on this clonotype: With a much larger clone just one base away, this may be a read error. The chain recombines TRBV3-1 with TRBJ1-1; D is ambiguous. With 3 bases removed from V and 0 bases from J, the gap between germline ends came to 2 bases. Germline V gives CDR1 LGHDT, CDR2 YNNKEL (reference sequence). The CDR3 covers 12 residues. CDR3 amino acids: CASSHMNTEAFF. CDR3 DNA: TGTGCCAGCAGCCATATGAACACTGAAGCTTTCTTT.

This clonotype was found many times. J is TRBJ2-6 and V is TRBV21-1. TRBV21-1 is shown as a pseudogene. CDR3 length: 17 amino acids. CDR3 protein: CASSNGILGSGANVLTF. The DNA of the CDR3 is TGTGCCAGCAGCAATGGGATACTGGGTTCTGGGGCCAACGTCCTGACTTTC.

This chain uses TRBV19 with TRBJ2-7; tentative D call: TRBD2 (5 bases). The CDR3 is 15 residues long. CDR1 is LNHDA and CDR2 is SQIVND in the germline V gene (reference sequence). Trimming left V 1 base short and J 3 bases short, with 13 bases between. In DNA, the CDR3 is TGTGCCAGTAGTATAGGCCCGGGAATATACTACGAGCAGTACTTC. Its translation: CASSIGPGIYYEQYF. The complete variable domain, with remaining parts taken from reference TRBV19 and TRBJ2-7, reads DGGITQSPKYLFRKEGQNVTLSCEQNLNHDAMYWYRQDPGQGLRLIYYSQIVNDFQKGDIAEGYSVSREKKESFPLTVTSAQKNPTAFYLCASSIGPGIYYEQYFGPGTRLTVT.

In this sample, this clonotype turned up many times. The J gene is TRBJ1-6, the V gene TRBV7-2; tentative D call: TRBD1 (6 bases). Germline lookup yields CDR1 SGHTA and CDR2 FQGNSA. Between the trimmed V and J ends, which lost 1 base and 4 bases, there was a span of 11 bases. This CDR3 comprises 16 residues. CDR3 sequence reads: CASSLGGRGYNSPLHF. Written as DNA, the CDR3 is TGTGCCAGCAGCTTAGGAGGGAGGGGGTATAATTCACCCCTCCACTTT.

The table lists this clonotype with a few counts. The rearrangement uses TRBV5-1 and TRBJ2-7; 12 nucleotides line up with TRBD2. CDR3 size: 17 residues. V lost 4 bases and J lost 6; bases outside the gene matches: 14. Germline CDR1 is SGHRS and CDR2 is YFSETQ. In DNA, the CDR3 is TGCGCCAGCAGCCCAGGATCGACTAGCGGGAGCCCTTTCGAGCAGTACTTC. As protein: CASSPGSTSGSPFEQYF. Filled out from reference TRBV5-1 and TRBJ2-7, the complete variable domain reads KAGVTQTPRYLIKTRGQQVTLSCSPISGHRSVSWYQQTPGQGLQFLFEYFSETQRNKGNFPGRFSGRQFSNSRSEMNVSTLELGDSALYLCASSPGSTSGSPFEQYFGPGTRLTVT.

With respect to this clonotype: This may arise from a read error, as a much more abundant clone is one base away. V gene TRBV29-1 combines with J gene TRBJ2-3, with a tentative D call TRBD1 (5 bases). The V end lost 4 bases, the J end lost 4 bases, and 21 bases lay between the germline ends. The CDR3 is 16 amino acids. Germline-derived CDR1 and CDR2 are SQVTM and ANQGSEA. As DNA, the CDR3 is TGCAGCGTTGTCCCTTTCCGGACATGGGGCGCAGATACGCAGTATTTT. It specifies CSVVPFRTWGADTQYF.